What follows are 18 T cell receptor beta chains derived from one specimen sequenced in a study of shared clonotypes between healthy human individuals. Clones were sequenced by immunoSEQ multiplex PCR, and TCRdb holds only the in-frame ones, with some missing. The table has just over 2,000,000 clones, 95% seen once; the top ten hold approximately 0.13%. Specimen: naive CD4+ T cells sorted from blood. Subset meaning: CD45RA+ positively selected. All receptors come from a man aged 18 to 29 in good health.

A note on this clone: Other DNA sequences within the sample encode an identical CDR3. CDR3 bases: TGTGCCAGCAGCTTGGCCAACTATGGCTACACCTTC. Its translation is CASSLANYGYTF. The chain recombines TRBV11-2 with TRBJ1-2, with D uncertain. CDR1 SGHAT and CDR2 FQNNGV come from the germline V gene. V lost 3 bases and J lost 2, with 4 bases in between. This CDR3 has 12 residues.

Note on this clone: At one end the junction does not follow the germline gene, possibly because of a read error. The rearrangement links TRBV7-2 to TRBJ2-7; D uncertain. Germline values: CDR1 SGHTA, CDR2 FQGNSA. CDR3 size: 12 residues. Written as DNA, the CDR3 is TGTGCCAGCAGCCCGCTTATGGGTAGGCCGCACTTC. Translating gives CASSPLMGRPHF. The full variable domain, rest sourced from reference TRBV7-2 and TRBJ2-7, is GAGVSQSPSNKVTEKGKDVELRCDPISGHTALYWYRQSLGQGLEFLIYFQGNSAPDKSGLPSDRFSAERTGGSVSTLTIQRTQQEDSAVYLCASSPLMGRPHFGPGTRLTVT.

As concerns this clone: The same CDR3 can be traced to other DNA sequences in this sample. CDR3 residues: CASSLGLTDTQYF. In DNA, the CDR3 is TGTGCCAGCAGCTTGGGGTTAACAGATACGCAGTATTTT. The chain recombines TRBV5-4 with TRBJ2-3; D gene ambiguous. The CDR3 contains 13 residues. V dropped 0 bases and J dropped 3 bases, with 5 bases sitting between them. Germline V CDR1 and CDR2: SGHNT, YYREEE (reference sequence). Complete variable domain (other parts from reference TRBV5-4 and TRBJ2-3): ETGVTQSPTHLIKTRGQQVTLRCSSQSGHNTVSWYQQALGQGPQFIFQYYREEENGRGNFPPRFSGLQFPNYSSELNVNALELDDSALYLCASSLGLTDTQYFGPGTRLTVL.

V and J are TRBV7-2 and TRBJ2-7; D possibly matches TRBD1 or TRBD2 (5 bases each). The CDR3 has 15 residues. From germline, CDR1 is SGHTA and CDR2 FQGNSA. V was trimmed by 5 bases and J by 2 bases, leaving 16 bases between them. The CDR3 coding sequence is TGTGCCAGCAGCACCTCGGCAGGGACGACCTACGAGCAGTACTTC. Translated: CASSTSAGTTYEQYF.

This clone has only one observation. J is TRBJ1-6 and V is TRBV19, with D uncertain. V was clipped by 2 bases and J by 10 bases, with 18 bases between them. Germline lookup yields CDR1 LNHDA and CDR2 SQIVND (reference sequence). The CDR3 is made up of 16 amino acids. DNA of the CDR3: TGTGCCAGTAGTATACCCGGACGCCGCGATACGTCACCCCTCCACTTT. It encodes CASSIPGRRDTSPLHF.

The rearrangement uses TRBV2 and TRBJ2-7; no firm D call. Germline V gene data show CDR1 as SNHLY and CDR2 as FYNNEI. This CDR3 has 12 residues. The V gene lost 7 bases and the J gene lost 4 bases, with 11 bases spanning the gap. For the CDR3, the DNA is TGTGCCAGCATGGCAAGACGTTACGAGCAGTACTTC. This encodes CASMARRYEQYF. The complete variable domain, with remaining parts taken from reference TRBV2 and TRBJ2-7, reads EPEVTQTPSHQVTQMGQEVILRCVPISNHLYFYWYRQILGQKVEFLVSFYNNEISEKSEIFDDQFSVERPDGSNFTLKIRSTKLEDSAMYFCASMARRYEQYFGPGTRLTVT.

This chain uses TRBV7-8 with TRBJ2-1; D unresolved. Germline assignment: CDR1 SGHVS and CDR2 FQNEAQ. CDR3 length equals 15 residues. The ends were cut back, 1 base at V and 1 base at J, with 8 bases in the middle. CDR3: CASSLEGNSYNEQFF. The CDR3 DNA is TGTGCCAGCAGCTTAGAGGGAAATTCCTACAATGAGCAGTTCTTC.

This chain joins TRBV11-2 and TRBJ2-1, with TRBD2 matching 9 bases. The CDR3 totals 15 residues. The ends lost 3 bases at V and 5 bases at J; junction bases unmatched: 5. Germline CDR1 and CDR2: SGHAT and FQNNGV. CDR3 amino acids: CASSFLWTSDNEQFF. The CDR3 DNA sequence: TGTGCCAGCAGCTTCCTTTGGACTAGCGACAATGAGCAGTTCTTC.

The CDR3 loop reads CASSLSPGGTQYF. As DNA, the CDR3 is TGCGCCAGCAGCTTATCACCAGGGGGTACGCAGTATTTT. The chain carries TRBV5-1 and TRBJ2-3; 7 bases align to TRBD1. There are 13 residues in the CDR3. Germline trimming cut 2 bases from V and 8 bases from J; bases unmatched to any gene: 5. Germline-derived CDR1 and CDR2 are SGHRS and YFSETQ.

This chain links TRBV7-9 with TRBJ2-2; D is uncertain. The germline V gene has CDR1 SEHNR and CDR2 FQNEAQ (reference sequence). Trimming took off 3 bases at V and 5 bases at J, with 10 bases between the two ends. The CDR3 spans 14 residues. In DNA form, the CDR3 reads TGTGCCAGCAGCTTTTTAGGACGGACCGGGGAGCTGTTTTTT. Translated: CASSFLGRTGELFF.

The chain links TRBV9 to TRBJ2-7, with 8 bases lining up with TRBD2. The CDR3 is 16 residues long. Germline V lookup: CDR1 SGDLS, CDR2 YYNGEE. The V gene end was trimmed by 0 bases and the J gene end by 6 bases; junction bases not matched to a gene: 11. The CDR3 protein is CASSVGGTSLPLEQYF. The CDR3 DNA reads TGTGCCAGCAGCGTAGGAGGGACTAGTTTGCCTCTCGAGCAGTACTTC.

The chain couples TRBV5-6 to TRBJ2-7; 10 nucleotides agree with TRBD1. The junction had 6 bases not matched to a gene; V was cut back by 4 bases and J by 2 bases. Germline assignment: CDR1 SGHDT and CDR2 YYEEEE. The CDR3 is made up of 15 amino acids. CDR3 sequence reads: CASSPGTGETYEQYF. The CDR3 coding sequence is TGTGCCAGCAGCCCGGGGACAGGGGAAACCTACGAGCAGTACTTC.

This sequence joins TRBV11-2 and TRBJ2-5; TRBD2 matches at 8 bases. CDR3 size: 14 residues. J lost 5 bases, V lost 5 bases, and 7 bases had no gene match. Germline assignment: CDR1 SGHAT and CDR2 FQNNGV. As DNA, the CDR3 is TGTGCCAGCAGCCCCATGGCGGGGGGTGAGACCCAGTACTTC. It translates to CASSPMAGGETQYF.

Concerning this clone: Other DNA sequences in the same sample also yield this CDR3. The chain combines TRBV2 with TRBJ1-4; no clear D. The germline V gene encodes CDR1 SNHLY and CDR2 FYNNEI. The V end was cut by 6 bases, the J end by 2 bases, with 10 bases between. The CDR3 loop spans 14 amino acids. CDR3 protein: CASRRTGTNEKLFF. In nucleotides, the CDR3 is TGTGCCAGCAGACGGACGGGGACTAATGAAAAACTGTTTTTT.

The chain has TRBV6-1 and TRBJ1-1, with D unresolved. V shed 2 bases and J shed 8 bases, with 6 bases lying between them. Germline V CDR1 and CDR2: MNHNS, SASEGT. The CDR3 is 11 residues long. The CDR3 region is CASSEPVEAFF. In DNA, the CDR3 is TGTGCCAGCAGTGAACCAGTAGAAGCTTTCTTT.

V is TRBV6-6 and J is TRBJ2-2; 12 bases are a match to TRBD2. Germline V lookup: CDR1 MNHNY, CDR2 SVGAGI (reference sequence). V was clipped by 10 bases and J by 8 bases; unmatched bases: 11. There are 15 residues in the CDR3. CDR3 sequence: CAIKLGLAGTGELFF. In nucleotides, the CDR3 is TGTGCCATAAAATTAGGACTAGCGGGAACTGGGGAGCTGTTTTTT.

The gene calls are TRBV7-6 and TRBJ1-5; 7 bases fit TRBD1. The CDR3 is made up of 15 amino acids. Germline V gene data show CDR1 as SGHVS and CDR2 as FNYEAQ. The trim removed 5 bases at V and 4 bases at J, leaving 8 bases unmatched. The CDR3 here is CASSSSQGFNQPQHF. CDR3 in DNA: TGTGCCAGCAGCAGCTCACAGGGGTTTAATCAGCCCCAGCATTTT.

The CDR3 loop reads CASSIGRGYQETQYF. The CDR3 DNA reads TGTGCCAGTAGTATCGGCAGGGGGTACCAAGAGACCCAGTACTTC. J is TRBJ2-5 and V is TRBV19; 7 bases match TRBD1. The CDR3 contains 15 residues. The J segment lost 0 bases and the V segment lost 3 bases, leaving 4 bases of the junction unmatched. Germline V gives CDR1 LNHDA, CDR2 SQIVND (reference sequence).